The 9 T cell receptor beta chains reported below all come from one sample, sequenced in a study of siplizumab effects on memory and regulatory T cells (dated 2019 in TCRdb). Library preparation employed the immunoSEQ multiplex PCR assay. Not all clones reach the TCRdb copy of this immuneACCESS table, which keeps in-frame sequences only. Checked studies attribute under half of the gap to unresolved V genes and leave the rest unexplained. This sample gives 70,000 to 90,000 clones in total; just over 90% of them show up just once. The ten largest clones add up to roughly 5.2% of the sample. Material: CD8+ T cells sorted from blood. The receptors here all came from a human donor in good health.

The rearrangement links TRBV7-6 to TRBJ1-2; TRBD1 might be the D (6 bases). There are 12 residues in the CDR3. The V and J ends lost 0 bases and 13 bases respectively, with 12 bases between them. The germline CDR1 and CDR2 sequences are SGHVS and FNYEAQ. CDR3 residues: CASSLAEQGLTF. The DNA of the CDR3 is TGTGCCAGCAGCTTAGCGGAACAGGGCCTCACCTTC.

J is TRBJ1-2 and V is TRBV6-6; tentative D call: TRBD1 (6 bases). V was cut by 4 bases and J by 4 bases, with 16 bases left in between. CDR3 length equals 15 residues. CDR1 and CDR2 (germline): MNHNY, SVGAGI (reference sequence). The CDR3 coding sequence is TGTGCCAGCAGTTTGGCTTGGGTAGGGGGCTATGGCTACACCTTC. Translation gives CASSLAWVGGYGYTF.

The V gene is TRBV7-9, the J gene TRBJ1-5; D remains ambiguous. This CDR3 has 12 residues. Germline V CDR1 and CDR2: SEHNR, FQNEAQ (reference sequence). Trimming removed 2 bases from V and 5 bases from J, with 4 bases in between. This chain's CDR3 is CASSLSYQPQHF. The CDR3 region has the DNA TGTGCCAGCAGCTTAAGTTATCAGCCCCAGCATTTT.

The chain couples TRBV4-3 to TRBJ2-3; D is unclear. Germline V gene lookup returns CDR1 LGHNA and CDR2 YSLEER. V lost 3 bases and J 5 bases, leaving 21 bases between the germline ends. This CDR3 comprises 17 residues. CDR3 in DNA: TGCGCCAGCAGCCAGATTATACCCGCCAGAGTTGGAGATACGCAGTATTTT. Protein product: CASSQIIPARVGDTQYF.

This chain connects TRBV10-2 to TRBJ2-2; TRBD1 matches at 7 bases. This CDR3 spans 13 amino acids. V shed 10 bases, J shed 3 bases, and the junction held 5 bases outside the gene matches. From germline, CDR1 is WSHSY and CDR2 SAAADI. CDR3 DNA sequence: TGCGCCATTCCGGGACAGTACACCGGGGAGCTGTTTTTT. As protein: CAIPGQYTGELFF.

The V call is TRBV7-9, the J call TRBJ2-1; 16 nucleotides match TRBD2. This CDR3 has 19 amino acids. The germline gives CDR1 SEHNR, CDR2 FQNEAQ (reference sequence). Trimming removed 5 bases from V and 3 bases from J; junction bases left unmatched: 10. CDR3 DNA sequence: TGTGCCAGCAGCGAAACCGGGACTAGCGGGGGGGATCGCTACAATGAGCAGTTCTTC. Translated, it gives CASSETGTSGGDRYNEQFF.

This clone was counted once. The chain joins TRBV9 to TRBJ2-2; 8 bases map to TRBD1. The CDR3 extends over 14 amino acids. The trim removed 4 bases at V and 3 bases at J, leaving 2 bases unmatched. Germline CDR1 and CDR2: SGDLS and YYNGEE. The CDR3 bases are TGTGCCAGCAGCAAACAGGGGGACACCGGGGAGCTGTTTTTT. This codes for CASSKQGDTGELFF.

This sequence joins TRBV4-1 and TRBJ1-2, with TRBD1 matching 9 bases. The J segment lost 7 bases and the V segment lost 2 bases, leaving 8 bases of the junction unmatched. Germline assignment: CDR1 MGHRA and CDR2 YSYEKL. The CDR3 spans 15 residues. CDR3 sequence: CASSQRTGEGPGYTF. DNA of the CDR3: TGCGCCAGCAGCCAACGGACAGGGGAAGGTCCTGGCTACACCTTC.

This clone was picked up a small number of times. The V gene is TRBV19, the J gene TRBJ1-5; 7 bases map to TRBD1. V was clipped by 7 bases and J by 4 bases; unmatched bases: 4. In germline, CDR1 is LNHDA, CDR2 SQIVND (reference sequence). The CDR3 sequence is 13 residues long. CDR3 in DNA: TGTGCCAGTACGGGACAGACTAATCAGCCCCAGCATTTT. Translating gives CASTGQTNQPQHF.